This T cell receptor (beta chain) originates from a study of cytomegalovirus exposure and HLA in healthy donors (dated by TCRdb to about 2017). Context from the whole study: An earlier analysis of roughly 630 of the donors reported roughly 300 Gb of sequence data and roughly 100 million unique TCR beta sequences from about 180 million T cells. The genetic ancestry cluster associated with self-reported Caucasian donors included roughly 84% of the approximately 430 genotyped donors. Every repertoire in the discovery cohort had been generated on one and the same sequencing platform. The T cell repertoires of under 750 subjects were profiled by immunosequencing and related to cytomegalovirus serostatus. Rather than using new phenotypic data, the later analysis identified candidate immune exposures from TCR beta sequences and from how often those sequences occurred across donors. On average, roughly 200,000 unique TCR beta nucleotide sequences were sequenced per donor among 350 to 400 genotyped donors of the cohort, with around 19% of those sequences being non-productive. To predict cytomegalovirus infection status, the study combined high-throughput TCR immunosequencing, statistical association of individual TCRs with disease status, and machine learning. An early release covering about 600 HLA-typed donors comprised approximately 300 gigabases of sequencing data and 85 million or so unique TCR sequences. Typing coverage differed by locus: A, B, C, DRB1 and DQB1 were typed in roughly 620-630 donors, DQA1 in 500 to 550, DPA1 in roughly 590, and DPB1 in just under 480. An earlier analysis of approximately 630 of the donors applied high-throughput TCR beta sequencing to assess whether each TCR beta V gene segment acted as functional or pseudogenic. A later genetic analysis used genome-wide SNP genotypes for about 60% of the roughly 700 donors, treating that subset as a discovery cohort. Along with the roughly 700-subject first cohort, a separate validation cohort of approximately 110 different subjects was used. HLA typing covered class I and class II loci at four-digit resolution. To study patterns of TCR occurrence, a later analysis re-analyzed previously published TCR beta repertoires from around 660 donors and added high-resolution HLA genotyping. Four to six DR-DQ haplotypes were handled as single units for association and clustering, since linkage in the cohort was strong. Alongside the repertoire data, information on donor age, sex, ethnicity and CMV serostatus was compiled. The study aimed to test whether cataloging public T cell receptors could reveal signatures of past pathogen exposure. Overall results and qualifications from the work: Some IMGT-functional V segments, including TRBV6-2 and TRBV6-3, could not be distinguished by the 87-base-pair reads and were therefore excluded. According to a later analysis, parvovirus B19, influenza, CMV and Epstein-Barr virus appeared linked to several top co-occurrence clusters. Immune exposure information for the cohort was limited to CMV serostatus. According to a later genetic analysis, donors in an Asian-associated ancestry cluster had fewer N-insertions in productive TCRs than the approximately 700-donor mean. Linkage disequilibrium might explain the correlated functional status among segregating V segments, but an unknown experimental factor could not be ruled out. According to a later analysis, most CMV-associated TCR beta chains appeared to be HLA-restricted, and the HLA associations seemed to be driven largely by CMV exposure. HLA typing was unavailable for some donors at each locus, so association tests used only the typed subset. Sequencing depth was assumed to be roughly uniform across donors in the presence/absence analyses, though that assumption may not hold. The classifier was reported to diagnose cytomegalovirus status with high specificity and sensitivity in both the original and validation cohorts. In a later analysis, some 17,000 TCR beta sequences were associated with specific HLA alleles at a false discovery rate of 0.05. It was suggested by the authors that the approach could potentially be generalized to other disease states and immunological phenotypes. According to a later analysis, TCR association rates differed among HLA loci, with DRB1 alleles showing the most associated TCRs and HLA-C alleles showing the fewest. Because counts were too low, about 15 rarely observed V segments, including chromosome 9 orphons, were left out of the earlier analysis of roughly 600 of the donors. A cluster of highly shared sequence variants was judged likely to be a technical artifact of the sequencing pipeline. V-gene and J-gene trimming of TCR beta chains was associated with a missense DCLRE1C variant in a later genetic analysis, and the association was replicated in an independent cohort. Broadly in line with IMGT annotations, most TCR beta V segments showed up in productive rearrangements about 87% or about 30% of the time in an earlier analysis of 587 of the donors. While some public TCRs were present in many individuals, most TCR sequences turned up only very rarely across donors. The study listed 164 TCR beta chains as associated with cytomegalovirus. This cohort had only TCR beta chains sequenced, and the lack of alpha or paired-chain data limited which features could be detected. In vitro tests confirmed that three of the cytomegalovirus-associated TCR beta chains recognize cytomegalovirus antigens. In a later analysis, HLA-associated TCR beta chains showed more clonal expansion and lower generation probabilities than non-associated chains that were equally common. A further reported finding was that TCR beta sequences accurately predicted the HLA-A and HLA-B alleles for most subjects in the first cohort. Strong co-occurrence of HLA alleles, especially DR and DQ, made assigning TCR associations to individual alleles difficult.

V is pared back by 0 bases and J by 6 bases, with 17 bases lying between the germline termini. In the germline V gene, CDR1 corresponds to MGHRA and CDR2 to YSYEKL. Its CDR3 holds 17 amino acids, cysteine through phenylalanine. This entry keeps only the CDR3 DNA: 51 bases, framed from base 1. The receptor library was made with the immunoSEQ multiplex PCR assay. For the multiplex PCR, a mixture combining 60 forward primers for TCR Vbeta segments and 13 reverse primers for TCR Jbeta segments was used. The CDR3 region of rearranged TCR beta genes was amplified from genomic DNA with a multiplex PCR assay. Amplified TCR beta libraries were sequenced as 87-base-pair reads on the Illumina HiSeq System. Per the authors' processing: A later analysis counted about 82 million unique TCR beta chains across the 550 to 700 repertoires, and 9 million to 14 million of these chains were shared by at least two donors. Raw reads were error-corrected and collapsed into unique sequences with a nearest-neighbor algorithm that merged closely related sequences to remove PCR and sequencing errors. To assign V, D and J gene segments, CDR3 sequences were aligned to IMGT reference sequences. For a sequence to be retained, a match of at least six nucleotides to both a V gene segment and a J gene segment was required. Rearrangements were classified as productive when the CDR3 lacked stop codons and remained in frame with V and J, and all other rearrangements were classified as non-productive. CDR3 was defined according to IMGT convention as the region running from the second conserved V-encoded cysteine to the conserved J-encoded phenylalanine. In an earlier analysis of more than 550 of the donors, sequences lacking an unambiguous match to a single V gene segment were excluded. In an earlier analysis of more than 500 of the donors, a V segment was called functional when productive rearrangements were above 56.7%, and segregating when the standard deviation between donors exceeded 5%. A statistical classification framework was built to diagnose cytomegalovirus status from the catalog of TCR beta chain sequences. In a later analysis, TCR nucleotide sequences were compared against IMGT/GENE-DB human TR gene sequences so that V and J genes could be assigned. Using the TCRdist pipeline, a later analysis assigned CDR3 sequences along with most-parsimonious VDJ recombination scenarios. A later analysis defined each TCR beta chain by its CDR3 amino acid sequence plus V-gene family, and excluded reads lacking a unique V-gene family. In a later analysis, around 600 highly shared, low-generation-probability nucleotide sequences were removed to address suspected cross-contamination and a sequencing artifact. For each public chain, a later analysis derived a clonal expansion index from normalized ranks of inferred template counts within each repertoire. In a later analysis, generation probabilities were computed using a VDJ recombination model fitted to out-of-frame rearrangements, and the results were checked against IGoR. Hypergeometric tests were used in a later analysis to score TCR-TCR, TCR-HLA and TCR-CMV co-occurrence, with a repertoire-size bias correction applied to the TCR pairs. To estimate false discovery rates, a later analysis permuted the HLA or CMV assignments 20 times. In a later analysis, co-occurring TCRs were grouped using DBSCAN, with TCRdist sequence similarity added in when clustering inside HLA-allele-positive subsets. For co-occurrence clustering, repertoires with fewer than 30,000 or more than 120,000 public chains were excluded, along with roughly 5 repertoires with anomalous nucleotide sharing. TCRdb re-hosts the immuneACCESS table, in-frame sequences only. Its copies lack some clones; in the studies checked, an unresolved V gene accounts for under half of them, and the cause for the rest is not known. The V and J calls and the clone size are those of that table, but D and trimming were determined from the DNA. The sample data list about 190,000 clones, and more than 75% of these were observed just once. The biggest ten clones account for around 3.6% of the sample.

The cohort comprised hundreds of healthy bone marrow donors. All cohort members were sampled while nominally healthy, although unrecorded immune exposures were likely present. The donor was CMV seropositive and belonged to the group of 250 to 300 seropositive cohort members. Each donor provided a peripheral blood sample, and peripheral blood mononuclear cells were used for TCR beta sequencing. Genomic DNA was extracted from the blood cell samples with the Qiagen DNeasy Blood Extraction Kit. About this clone: Its antigen target is currently unknown. Per-base qualities were not stored, and no clone one base away is much larger.

The TCR comes from a middle-aged man in good health and CMV-seropositive. Specimen: PBMCs. This sequence uses TRBV4-1 and TRBJ2-2; the D region possibly corresponds to TRBD2 (6 bases align). The sequenced DNA is TGCGCCAGCAGCCAAGATGGGGGGAAGCCCCTCGCCGGGGAGCTGTTTTTT. The translation is CASSQDGGKPLAGELFF.